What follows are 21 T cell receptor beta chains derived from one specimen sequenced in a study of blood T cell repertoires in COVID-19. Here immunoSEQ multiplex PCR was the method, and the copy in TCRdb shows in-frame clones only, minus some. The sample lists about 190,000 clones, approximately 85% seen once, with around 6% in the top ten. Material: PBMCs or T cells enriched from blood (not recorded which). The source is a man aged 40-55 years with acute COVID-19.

The CDR3 protein is CSVPPGQLNTEAFF. The CDR3 DNA reads as TGCAGCGTACCCCCGGGACAGCTGAACACTGAAGCTTTCTTT. This chain links TRBV29-1 with TRBJ1-1, with 7 nucleotides matching TRBD1. The CDR3 spans 14 residues. Looked up from germline, CDR1 is SQVTM and CDR2 is ANQGSEA. V trimming: 6 bases; J trimming: 0 bases; junction bases outside the gene matches: 7.

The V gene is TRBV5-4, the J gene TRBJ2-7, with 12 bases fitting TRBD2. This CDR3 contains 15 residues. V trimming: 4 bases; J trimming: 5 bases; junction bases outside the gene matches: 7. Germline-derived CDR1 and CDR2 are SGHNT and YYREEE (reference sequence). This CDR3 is CASSKSSGREDEQYF. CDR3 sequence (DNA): TGTGCCAGCAGCAAGTCTAGCGGGAGGGAGGACGAGCAGTACTTC.

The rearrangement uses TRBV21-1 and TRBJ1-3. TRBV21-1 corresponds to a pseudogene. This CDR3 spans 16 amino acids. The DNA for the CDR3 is TGTGCCAGCCCCGCCCCCTGGAGGGGTCGAGGAAACACCATATATTTT. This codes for CASPAPWRGRGNTIYF.

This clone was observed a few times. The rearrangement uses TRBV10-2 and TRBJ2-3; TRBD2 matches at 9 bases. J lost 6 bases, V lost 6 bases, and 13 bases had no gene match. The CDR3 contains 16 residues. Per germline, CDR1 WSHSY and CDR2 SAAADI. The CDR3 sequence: CASRTGTSLVVDTQYF. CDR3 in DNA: TGCGCCAGCAGGACCGGGACTAGCCTAGTAGTGGATACGCAGTATTTT.

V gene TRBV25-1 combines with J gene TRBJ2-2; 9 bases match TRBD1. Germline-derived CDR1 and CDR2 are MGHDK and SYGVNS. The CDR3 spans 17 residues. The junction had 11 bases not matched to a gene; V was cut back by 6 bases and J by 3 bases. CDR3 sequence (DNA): TGTGCCAGCAGGGACCACCGAGGGACAGGGCACACCGGGGAGCTGTTTTTT. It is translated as CASRDHRGTGHTGELFF.

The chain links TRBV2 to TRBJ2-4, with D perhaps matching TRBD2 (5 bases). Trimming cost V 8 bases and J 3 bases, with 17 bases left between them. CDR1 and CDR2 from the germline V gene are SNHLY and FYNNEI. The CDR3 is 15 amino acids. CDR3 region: CASQKEDLNKNIQYF. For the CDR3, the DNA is TGTGCCAGCCAAAAGGAGGACCTCAACAAAAACATTCAGTACTTC.

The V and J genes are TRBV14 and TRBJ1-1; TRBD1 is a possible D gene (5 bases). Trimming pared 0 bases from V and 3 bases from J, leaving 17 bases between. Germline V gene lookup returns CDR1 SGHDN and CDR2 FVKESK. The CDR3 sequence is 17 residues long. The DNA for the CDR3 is TGTGCCAGCAGCCAAGATGTAGGGGCCCGGAGGGACACTGAAGCTTTCTTT. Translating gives CASSQDVGARRDTEAFF.

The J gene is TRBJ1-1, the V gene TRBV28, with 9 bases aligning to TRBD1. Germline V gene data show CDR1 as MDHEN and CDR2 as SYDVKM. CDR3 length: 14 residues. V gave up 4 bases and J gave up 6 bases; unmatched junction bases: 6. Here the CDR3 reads CASSSSTGGSEAFF. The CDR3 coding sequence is TGTGCCAGCAGTTCCAGCACAGGGGGCTCTGAAGCTTTCTTT.

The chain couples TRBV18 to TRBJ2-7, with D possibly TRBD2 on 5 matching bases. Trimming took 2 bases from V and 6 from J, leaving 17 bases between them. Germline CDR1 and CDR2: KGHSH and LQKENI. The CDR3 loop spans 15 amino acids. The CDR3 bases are TGTGCCAGCTCACCATCTCCGGACTTCGGTAGCGAGCAGTACTTC. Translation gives CASSPSPDFGSEQYF.

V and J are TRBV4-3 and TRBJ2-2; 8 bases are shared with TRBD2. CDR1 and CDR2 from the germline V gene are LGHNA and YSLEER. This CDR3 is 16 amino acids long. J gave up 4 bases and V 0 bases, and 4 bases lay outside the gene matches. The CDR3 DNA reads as TGCGCCAGCAGCCAAGAACCCAGCGGGGGCACCGGGGAGCTGTTTTTT. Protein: CASSQEPSGGTGELFF.

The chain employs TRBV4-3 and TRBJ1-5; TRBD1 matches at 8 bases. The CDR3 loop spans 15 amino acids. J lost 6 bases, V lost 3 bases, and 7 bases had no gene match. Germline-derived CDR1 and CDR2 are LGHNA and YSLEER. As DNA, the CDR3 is TGCGCCAGCAGCCAGGATCAGGGGGCAGCTCAGCCCCAGCATTTT. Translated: CASSQDQGAAQPQHF.

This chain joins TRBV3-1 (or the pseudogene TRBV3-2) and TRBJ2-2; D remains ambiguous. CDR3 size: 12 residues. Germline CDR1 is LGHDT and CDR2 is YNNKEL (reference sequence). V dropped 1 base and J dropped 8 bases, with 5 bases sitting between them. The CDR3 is CASSQVTGELFF. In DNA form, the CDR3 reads TGTGCCAGCAGCCAAGTGACAGGGGAGCTGTTTTTT.

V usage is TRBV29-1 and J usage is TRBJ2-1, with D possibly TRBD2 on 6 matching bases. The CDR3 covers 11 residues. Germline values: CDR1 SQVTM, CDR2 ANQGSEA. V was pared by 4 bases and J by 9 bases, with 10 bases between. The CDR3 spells CSVAVEGEQFF. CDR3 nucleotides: TGCAGCGTTGCAGTGGAGGGTGAGCAGTTCTTC.

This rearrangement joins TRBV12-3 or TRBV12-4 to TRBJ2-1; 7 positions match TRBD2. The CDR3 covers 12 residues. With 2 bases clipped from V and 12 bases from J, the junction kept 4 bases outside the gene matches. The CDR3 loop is CASSLNGGVQFF. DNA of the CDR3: TGTGCCAGCAGTTTAAATGGGGGGGTGCAGTTCTTC.

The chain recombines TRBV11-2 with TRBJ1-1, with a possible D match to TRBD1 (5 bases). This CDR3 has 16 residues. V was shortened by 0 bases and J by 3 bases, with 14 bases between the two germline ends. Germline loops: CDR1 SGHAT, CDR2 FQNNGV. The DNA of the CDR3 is TGTGCCAGCAGCTTAGAATTCGGCAGGGCGTACACTGAAGCTTTCTTT. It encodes CASSLEFGRAYTEAFF.

CDR3 sequence (DNA): TGTGCCAGCAGTTTCCATAGCGGGGGGGCCTACAATGAGCAGTTCTTC. Encoded protein: CASSFHSGGAYNEQFF. The genes are TRBV13 and TRBJ2-1, with TRBD2 matching 11 bases. V lost 6 bases and J lost 2; bases outside the gene matches: 6. Per germline, CDR1 PRHDT and CDR2 FYEKMQ (reference sequence). The CDR3 is made up of 16 amino acids.

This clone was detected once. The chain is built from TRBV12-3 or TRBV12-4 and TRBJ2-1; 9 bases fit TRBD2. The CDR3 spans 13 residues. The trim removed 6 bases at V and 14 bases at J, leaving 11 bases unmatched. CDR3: CASSPGGSGRKFF. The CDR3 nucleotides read TGTGCCAGCAGCCCAGGCGGTAGCGGGAGAAAGTTCTTC.

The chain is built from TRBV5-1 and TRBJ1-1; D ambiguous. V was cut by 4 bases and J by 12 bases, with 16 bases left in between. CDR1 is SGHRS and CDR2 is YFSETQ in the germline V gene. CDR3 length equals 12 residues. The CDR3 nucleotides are TGCGCCAGCAGCCCTGACATTCCGGGAACTTTCTTT. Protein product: CASSPDIPGTFF. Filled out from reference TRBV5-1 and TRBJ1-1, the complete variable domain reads KAGVTQTPRYLIKTRGQQVTLSCSPISGHRSVSWYQQTPGQGLQFLFEYFSETQRNKGNFPGRFSGRQFSNSRSEMNVSTLELGDSALYLCASSPDIPGTFFGQGTRLTVV.

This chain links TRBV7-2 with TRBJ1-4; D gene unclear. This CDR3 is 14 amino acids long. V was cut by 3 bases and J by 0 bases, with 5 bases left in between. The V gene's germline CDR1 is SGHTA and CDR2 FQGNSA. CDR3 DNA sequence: TGTGCCAGCAGCTTTGGGCCAACTAATGAAAAACTGTTTTTT. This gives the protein CASSFGPTNEKLFF.

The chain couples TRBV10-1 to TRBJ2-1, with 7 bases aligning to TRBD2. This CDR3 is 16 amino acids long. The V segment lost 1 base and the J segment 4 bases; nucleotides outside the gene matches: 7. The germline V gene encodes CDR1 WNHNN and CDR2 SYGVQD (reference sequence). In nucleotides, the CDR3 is TGCGCCAGCAGTGAGTTTCCAGCGGGATTGTACAATGAGCAGTTCTTC. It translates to CASSEFPAGLYNEQFF.

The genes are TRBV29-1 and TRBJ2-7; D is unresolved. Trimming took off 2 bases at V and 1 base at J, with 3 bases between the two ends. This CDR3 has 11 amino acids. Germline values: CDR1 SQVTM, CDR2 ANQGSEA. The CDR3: CSVEQSYEQYF. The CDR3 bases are TGCAGCGTTGAACAGTCCTACGAGCAGTACTTC.